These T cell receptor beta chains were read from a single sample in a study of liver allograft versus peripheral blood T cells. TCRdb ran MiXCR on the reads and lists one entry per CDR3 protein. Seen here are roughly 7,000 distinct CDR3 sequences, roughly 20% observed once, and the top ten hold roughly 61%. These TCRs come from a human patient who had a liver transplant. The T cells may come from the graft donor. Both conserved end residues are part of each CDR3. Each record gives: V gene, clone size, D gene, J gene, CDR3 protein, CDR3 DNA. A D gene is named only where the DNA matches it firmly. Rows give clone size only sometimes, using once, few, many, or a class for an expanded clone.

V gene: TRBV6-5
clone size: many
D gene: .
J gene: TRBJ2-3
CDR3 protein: CASSDLTDTQYF
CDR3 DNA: TGTGCCAGCAGCGACCTCACAGATACGCAGTATTTT

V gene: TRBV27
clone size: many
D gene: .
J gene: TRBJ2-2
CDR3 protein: CASSEPNTGELFF
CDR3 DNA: TGTGCCAGCAGTGAACCGAACACCGGGGAGCTGTTTTTT

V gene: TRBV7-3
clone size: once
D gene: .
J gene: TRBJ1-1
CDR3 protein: CASSLLGDLNTEAFF
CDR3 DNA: TGTGCCAGCAGCTTATTAGGGGACCTCAACACTGAAGCTTTCTTT

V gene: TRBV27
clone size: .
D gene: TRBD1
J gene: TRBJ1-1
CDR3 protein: CASSQGALAFF
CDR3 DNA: TGTGCCAGCTCTCAGGGGGCGCTGGCTTTCTTT

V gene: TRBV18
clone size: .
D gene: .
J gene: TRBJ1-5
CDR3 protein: CASSIGGYSNQPQHF
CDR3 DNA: TGTGCCAGCTCAATCGGGGGCTATAGCAATCAGCCCCAGCATTTT

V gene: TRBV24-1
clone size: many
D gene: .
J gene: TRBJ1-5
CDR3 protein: CATSDRNQPQHF
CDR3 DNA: TGTGCCACCAGTGATCGTAATCAGCCCCAGCATTTT

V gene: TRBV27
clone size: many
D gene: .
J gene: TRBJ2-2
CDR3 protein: CASSLSTTGTGELFF
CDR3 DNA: TGTGCCAGCAGTTTATCGACGACAGGCACCGGGGAGCTGTTTTTT

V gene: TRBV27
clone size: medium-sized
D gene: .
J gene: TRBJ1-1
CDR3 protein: CASSFGLGHTEAFF
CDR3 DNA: TGTGCCAGCAGTTTCGGACTGGGCCACACTGAAGCTTTCTTT

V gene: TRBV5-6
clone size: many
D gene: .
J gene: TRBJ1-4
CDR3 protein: CASSTPGRYEKLFF
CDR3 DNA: TGTGCCAGCAGCACACCGGGACGCTATGAAAAACTGTTTTTT

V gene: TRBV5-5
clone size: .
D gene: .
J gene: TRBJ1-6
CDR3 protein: CASSRGVPYNSPLHF
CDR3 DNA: TGTGCCAGCAGCAGGGGAGTCCCCTATAATTCACCCCTCCACTTT

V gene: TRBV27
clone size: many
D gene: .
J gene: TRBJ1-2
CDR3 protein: CASSRNGWGDGYTF
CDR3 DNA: TGTGCCAGCAGTCGAAACGGGTGGGGGGATGGCTACACCTTC

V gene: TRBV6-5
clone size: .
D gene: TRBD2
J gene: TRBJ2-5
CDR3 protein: CASSPGQRGYQETQYF
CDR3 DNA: TGTGCCAGCAGTCCCGGACAGCGGGGGTACCAAGAGACCCAGTACTTC

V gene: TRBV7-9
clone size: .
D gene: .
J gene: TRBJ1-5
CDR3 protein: CASSEGIEPQHF
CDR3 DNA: TGTGCCAGCAGCGAGGGGATCGAGCCCCAGCATTTT

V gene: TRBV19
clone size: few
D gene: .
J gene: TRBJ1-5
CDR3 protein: CASSLLRDGYNQPQHF
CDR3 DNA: TGTGCCAGTAGTCTCCTCCGGGACGGATACAATCAGCCCCAGCATTTT

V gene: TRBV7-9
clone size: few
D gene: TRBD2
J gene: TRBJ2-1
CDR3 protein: CASSRRTSGGAHEQFF
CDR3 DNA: TGTGCCAGCAGCAGACGGACTAGCGGGGGGGCCCATGAGCAGTTCTTC

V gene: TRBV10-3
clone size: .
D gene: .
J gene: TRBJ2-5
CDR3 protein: CAISESRDGYQETQYF
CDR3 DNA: TGTGCCATCAGTGAGTCAAGGGACGGGTATCAAGAGACCCAGTACTTC

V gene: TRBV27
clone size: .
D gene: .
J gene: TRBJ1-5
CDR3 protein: CASSLSAGWQPQHF
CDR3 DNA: TGTGCCAGCAGTTTATCGGCAGGGTGGCAGCCCCAGCATTTT

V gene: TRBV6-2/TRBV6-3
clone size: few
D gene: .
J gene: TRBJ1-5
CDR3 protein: CASSLEGPYQPQHF
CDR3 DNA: TGTGCCAGCAGTTTGGAGGGTCCTTATCAGCCCCAGCATTTT

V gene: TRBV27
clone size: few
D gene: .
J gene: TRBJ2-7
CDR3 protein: CASSLGRAYEQYF
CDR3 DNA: TGTGCCAGCAGTTTGGGCAGGGCTTACGAGCAGTACTTC

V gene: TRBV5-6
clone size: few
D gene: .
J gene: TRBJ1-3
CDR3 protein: CASNFGGSGNTIYF
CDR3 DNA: TGTGCCAGCAATTTTGGGGGCTCTGGAAACACCATATATTTT

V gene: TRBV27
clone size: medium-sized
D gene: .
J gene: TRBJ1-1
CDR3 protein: CASSLGTEAFF
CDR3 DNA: TGTGCCAGCTCCTTGGGCACTGAAGCTTTCTTT

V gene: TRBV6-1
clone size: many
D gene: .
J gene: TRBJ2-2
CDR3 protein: CASESESGELFF
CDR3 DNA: TGTGCCAGTGAAAGCGAATCCGGGGAGCTGTTTTTT

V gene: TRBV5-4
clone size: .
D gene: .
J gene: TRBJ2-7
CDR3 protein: CASSLGVQLTYEQYF
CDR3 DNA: TGTGCCAGCAGCCTTGGGGTGCAGCTTACCTACGAGCAGTACTTC

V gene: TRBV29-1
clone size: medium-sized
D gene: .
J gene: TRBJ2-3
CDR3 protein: CSVEGRQYTDTQYF
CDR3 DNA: TGCAGCGTTGAAGGCCGACAGTACACAGATACGCAGTATTTT

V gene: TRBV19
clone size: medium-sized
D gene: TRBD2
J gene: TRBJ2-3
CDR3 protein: CASRALGGGTDTQYF
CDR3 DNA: TGTGCCAGTAGGGCCTTAGGCGGGGGGACAGATACGCAGTATTTT

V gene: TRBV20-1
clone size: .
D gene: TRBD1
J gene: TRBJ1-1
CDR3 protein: CSAQQGDLLAFF
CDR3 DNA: TGCAGTGCTCAACAGGGGGACCTCCTAGCTTTCTTT

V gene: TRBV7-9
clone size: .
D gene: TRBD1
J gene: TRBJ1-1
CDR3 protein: CASSLGTGVNTEAFF
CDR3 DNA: TGTGCCAGCAGCTTAGGGACAGGGGTGAACACTGAAGCTTTCTTT

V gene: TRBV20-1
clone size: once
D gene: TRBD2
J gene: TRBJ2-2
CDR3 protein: CSAKPTSGGADGELFF
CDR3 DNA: TGCAGTGCTAAACCTACTAGCGGGGGGGCCGACGGGGAGCTGTTTTTT

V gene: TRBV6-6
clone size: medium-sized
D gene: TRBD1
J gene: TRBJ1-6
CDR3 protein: CASSYGLTGDSPLHF
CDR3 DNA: TGTGCCAGCAGTTACGGTCTGACAGGGGATTCACCCCTCCACTTT

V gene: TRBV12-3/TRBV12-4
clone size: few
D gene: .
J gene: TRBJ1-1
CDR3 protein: CASRLQVYTEAFF
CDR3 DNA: TGTGCCAGCAGGCTACAGGTCTACACTGAAGCTTTCTTT

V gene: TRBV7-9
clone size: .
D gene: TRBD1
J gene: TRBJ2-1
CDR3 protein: CASSSKGTGNNEQFF
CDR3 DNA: TGTGCCAGCAGCTCCAAAGGGACAGGGAACAATGAGCAGTTCTTC

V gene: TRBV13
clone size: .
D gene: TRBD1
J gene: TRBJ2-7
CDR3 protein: CASSSRQGFYEQYF
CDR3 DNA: TGTGCCAGCAGCTCCCGACAGGGATTCTACGAGCAGTACTTC